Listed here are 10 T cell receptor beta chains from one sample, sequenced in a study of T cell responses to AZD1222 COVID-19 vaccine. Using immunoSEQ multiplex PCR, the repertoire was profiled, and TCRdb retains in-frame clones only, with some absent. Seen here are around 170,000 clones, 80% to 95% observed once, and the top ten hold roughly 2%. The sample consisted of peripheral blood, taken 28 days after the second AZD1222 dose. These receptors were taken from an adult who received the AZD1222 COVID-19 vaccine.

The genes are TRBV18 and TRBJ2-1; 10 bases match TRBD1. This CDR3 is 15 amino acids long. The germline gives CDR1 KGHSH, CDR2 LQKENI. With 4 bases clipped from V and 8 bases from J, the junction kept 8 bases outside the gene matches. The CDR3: CASSLSGTGEYEQFF. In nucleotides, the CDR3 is TGTGCCAGCTCACTTTCGGGGACAGGGGAGTATGAGCAGTTCTTC.

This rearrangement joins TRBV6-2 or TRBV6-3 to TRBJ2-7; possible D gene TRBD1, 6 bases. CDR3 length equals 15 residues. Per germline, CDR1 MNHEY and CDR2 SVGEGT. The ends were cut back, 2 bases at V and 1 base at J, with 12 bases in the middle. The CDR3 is CASSYQQGISYEQYF. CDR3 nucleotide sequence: TGTGCCAGCAGTTACCAGCAGGGGATTTCCTACGAGCAGTACTTC.

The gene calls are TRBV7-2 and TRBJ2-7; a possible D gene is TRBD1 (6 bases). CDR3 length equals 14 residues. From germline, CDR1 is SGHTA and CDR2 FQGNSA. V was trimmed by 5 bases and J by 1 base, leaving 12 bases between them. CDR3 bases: TGTGCCAGCAGCCCGAGGACAGATTCCTACGAGCAGTACTTC. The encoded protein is CASSPRTDSYEQYF. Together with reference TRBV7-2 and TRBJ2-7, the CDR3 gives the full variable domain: GAGVSQSPSNKVTEKGKDVELRCDPISGHTALYWYRQSLGQGLEFLIYFQGNSAPDKSGLPSDRFSAERTGGSVSTLTIQRTQQEDSAVYLCASSPRTDSYEQYFGPGTRLTVT.

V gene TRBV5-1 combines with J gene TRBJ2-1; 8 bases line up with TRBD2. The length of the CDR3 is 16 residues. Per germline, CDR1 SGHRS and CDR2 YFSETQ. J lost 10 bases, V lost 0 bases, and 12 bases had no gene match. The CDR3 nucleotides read TGCGCCAGCAGCTTGGCCGATTCCGGGAGGGCCGGGGAGCAGTTCTTC. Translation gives CASSLADSGRAGEQFF.

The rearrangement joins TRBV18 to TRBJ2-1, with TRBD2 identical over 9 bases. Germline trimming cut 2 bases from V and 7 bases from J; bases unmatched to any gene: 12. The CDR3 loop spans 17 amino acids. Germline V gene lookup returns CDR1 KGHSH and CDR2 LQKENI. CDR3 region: CASSPYWPAGGRNEQFF. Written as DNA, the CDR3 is TGTGCCAGCTCACCATACTGGCCAGCGGGAGGCCGTAATGAGCAGTTCTTC.

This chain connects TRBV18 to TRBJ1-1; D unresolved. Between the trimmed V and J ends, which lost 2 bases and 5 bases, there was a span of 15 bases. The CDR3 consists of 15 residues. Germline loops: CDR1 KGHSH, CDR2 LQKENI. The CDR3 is CASSPDVGGPTEAFF. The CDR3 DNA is TGTGCCAGCTCACCAGACGTAGGTGGGCCAACTGAAGCTTTCTTT.

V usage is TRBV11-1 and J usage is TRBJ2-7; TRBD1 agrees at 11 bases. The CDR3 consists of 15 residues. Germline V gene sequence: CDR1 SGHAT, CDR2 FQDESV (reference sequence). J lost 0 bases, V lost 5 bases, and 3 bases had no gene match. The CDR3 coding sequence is TGTGCCAGCAGCCTCGGGACAGGGGGCTCCTACGAGCAGTACTTC. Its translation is CASSLGTGGSYEQYF. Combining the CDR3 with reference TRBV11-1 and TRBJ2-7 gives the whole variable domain EAEVAQSPRYKITEKSQAVAFWCDPISGHATLYWYRQILGQGPELLVQFQDESVVDDSQLPKDRFSAERLKGVDSTLKIQPAELGDSAMYLCASSLGTGGSYEQYFGPGTRLTVT.

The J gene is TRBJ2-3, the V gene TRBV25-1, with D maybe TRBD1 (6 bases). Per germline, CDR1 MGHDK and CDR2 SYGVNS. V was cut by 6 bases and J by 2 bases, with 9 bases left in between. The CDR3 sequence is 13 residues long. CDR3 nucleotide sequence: TGTGCCAGCAGCTGGGACATCACAGATACGCAGTATTTT. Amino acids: CASSWDITDTQYF.

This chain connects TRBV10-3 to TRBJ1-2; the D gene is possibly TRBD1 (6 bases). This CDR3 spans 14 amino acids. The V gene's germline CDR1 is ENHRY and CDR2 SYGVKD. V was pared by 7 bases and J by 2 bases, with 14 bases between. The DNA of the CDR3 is TGTGCCATCACCGAGGGGGGGGGAAACTATGGCTACACCTTC. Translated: CAITEGGGNYGYTF.

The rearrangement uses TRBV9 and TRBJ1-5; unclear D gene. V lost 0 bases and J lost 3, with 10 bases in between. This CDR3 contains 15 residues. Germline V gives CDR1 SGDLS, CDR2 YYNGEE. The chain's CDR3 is CASSVGPRLNQPQHF. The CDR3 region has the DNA TGTGCCAGCAGCGTAGGTCCCAGACTCAATCAGCCCCAGCATTTT.